The 5 T cell receptor beta chains in this list originate from one sample, sequenced in a study of shared clonotypes between healthy human individuals. Generated by immunoSEQ multiplex PCR, the TCRdb table keeps only in-frame clones and is missing some. The repertoire holds approximately 2,200,000 clones, about 93% seen once, with approximately 1.7% in the top ten. Positive CCR7 selection of CD45RO-negative cells yielded the naive CD8 cells, and terminally differentiated effector memory CD45RA+ cells were excluded. Sequences were obtained from naive CD8+ T cells from PBMCs. The receptors shown here come from a man aged 18 to 29 in good health. Some clones in this sample may be carry-over from other donors' samples.

This rearrangement joins TRBV25-1 to TRBJ2-7; maybe TRBD2 (6 bases). The germline V and J ends were trimmed by 3 bases and 6 bases, with 15 bases remaining between them. Germline V gene data show CDR1 as MGHDK and CDR2 as SYGVNS. The CDR3 runs 14 residues. CDR3 sequence reads: CASSDMEGNREQYF. The CDR3 bases are TGTGCCAGCAGTGATATGGAGGGGAATCGCGAGCAGTACTTC.

V gene TRBV7-9 combines with J gene TRBJ1-2, with TRBD1 as a possible D gene (6 bases). Germline V gives CDR1 SEHNR, CDR2 FQNEAQ (reference sequence). The CDR3 has 14 amino acids. V was clipped by 4 bases and J by 4 bases, with 13 bases between them. CDR3 protein: CASSSRTDIYGYTF. In DNA, the CDR3 is TGTGCCAGCAGCTCTCGGACAGATATCTATGGCTACACCTTC.

The chain combines TRBV4-3 with TRBJ1-4, with D possibly TRBD1 on 5 matching bases. This CDR3 region has 18 residues. The V and J ends lost 0 bases and 5 bases respectively, with 19 bases between them. The germline V gene encodes CDR1 LGHNA and CDR2 YSLEER. The CDR3 region is CASSQDRTQGVENEKLFF. Here the CDR3 DNA reads TGCGCCAGCAGCCAAGATCGCACCCAGGGCGTAGAAAATGAAAAACTGTTTTTT.

The chain carries TRBV2 and TRBJ2-7; no clear D gene. The germline gives CDR1 SNHLY, CDR2 FYNNEI. The CDR3 is 17 residues long. The V end was cut by 2 bases, the J end by 7 bases, with 24 bases between. The CDR3 reads CASSERPVAARFREQYF. CDR3 nucleotides: TGTGCCAGCAGTGAAAGGCCCGTTGCGGCCAGGTTCAGGGAGCAGTACTTC.

Comments on this clone: Other DNA sequences in this sample translate to the same CDR3. This chain joins TRBV9 and TRBJ2-7; a possible D gene is TRBD1 (5 bases). Trimming pared 0 bases from V and 4 bases from J, leaving 11 bases between. The germline gives CDR1 SGDLS, CDR2 YYNGEE. The CDR3 length is 14 residues. Here the CDR3 DNA reads TGTGCCAGCAGCGTAGCAGGGAACGGGTACGAGCAGTACTTC. Amino acid sequence: CASSVAGNGYEQYF.